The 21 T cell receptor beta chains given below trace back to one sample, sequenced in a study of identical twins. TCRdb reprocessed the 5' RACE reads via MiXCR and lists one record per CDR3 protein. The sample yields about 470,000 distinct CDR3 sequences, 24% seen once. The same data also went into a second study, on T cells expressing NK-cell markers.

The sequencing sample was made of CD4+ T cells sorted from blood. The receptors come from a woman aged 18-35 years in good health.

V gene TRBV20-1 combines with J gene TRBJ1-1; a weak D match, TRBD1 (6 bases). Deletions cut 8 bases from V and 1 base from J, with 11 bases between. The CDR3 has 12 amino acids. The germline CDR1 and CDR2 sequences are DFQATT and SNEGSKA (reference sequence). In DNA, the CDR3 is TGCAGTACCCGGACAGCGAACACTGAAGCTTTCTTT. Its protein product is CSTRTANTEAFF.

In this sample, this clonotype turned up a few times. The CDR3 sequence: CASSSQLAGEYEQYF. As DNA, the CDR3 is TGTGCCAGCAGCTCTCAACTAGCGGGAGAATACGAGCAGTACTTC. The V call is TRBV7-9, the J call TRBJ2-7; TRBD2 aligns across 11 bases. This CDR3 has 15 residues. The V segment lost 4 bases and the J segment 4 bases; nucleotides outside the gene matches: 6. Germline lookup yields CDR1 SEHNR and CDR2 FQNEAQ (reference sequence). Using reference TRBV7-9 and TRBJ2-7 for the parts outside the CDR3, the full variable domain is DTGVSQNPRHKITKRGQNVTFRCDPISEHNRLYWYRQTLGQGPEFLTYFQNEAQLEKSRLLSDRFSAERPKGSFSTLEIQRTEQGDSAMYLCASSSQLAGEYEQYFGPGTRLTVT.

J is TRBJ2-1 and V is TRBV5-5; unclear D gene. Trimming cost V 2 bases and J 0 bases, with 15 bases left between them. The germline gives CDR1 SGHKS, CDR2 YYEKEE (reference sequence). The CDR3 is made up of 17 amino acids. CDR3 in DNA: TGTGCCAGCAGCTTTGTAAAGTTCTCTCGCTCCTACAATGAGCAGTTCTTC. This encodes CASSFVKFSRSYNEQFF.

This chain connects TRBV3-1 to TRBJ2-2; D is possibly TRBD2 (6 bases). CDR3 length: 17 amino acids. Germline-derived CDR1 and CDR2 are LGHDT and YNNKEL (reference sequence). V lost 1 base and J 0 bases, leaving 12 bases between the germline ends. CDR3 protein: CASSQVLAETNTGELFF. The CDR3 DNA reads TGTGCCAGCAGCCAAGTTTTAGCGGAAACGAACACCGGGGAGCTGTTTTTT. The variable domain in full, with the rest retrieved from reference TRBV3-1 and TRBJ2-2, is DTAVSQTPKYLVTQMGNDKSIKCEQNLGHDTMYWYKQDSKKFLKIMFSYNNKELIINETVPNRFSPKSPDKAHLNLHINSLELGDSAVYFCASSQVLAETNTGELFFGEGSRLTVL.

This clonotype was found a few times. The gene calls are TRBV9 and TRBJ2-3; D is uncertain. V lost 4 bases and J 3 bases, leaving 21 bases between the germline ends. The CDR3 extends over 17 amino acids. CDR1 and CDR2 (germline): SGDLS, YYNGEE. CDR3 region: CASSTKHSRPYTDTQYF. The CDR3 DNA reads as TGTGCCAGCAGCACCAAACACTCGAGACCCTATACAGATACGCAGTATTTT.

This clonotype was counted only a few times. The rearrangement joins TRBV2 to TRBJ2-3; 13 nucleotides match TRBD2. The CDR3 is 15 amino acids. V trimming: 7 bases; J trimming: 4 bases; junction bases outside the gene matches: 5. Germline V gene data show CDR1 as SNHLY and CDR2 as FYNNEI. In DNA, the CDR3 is TGTGCCAGCATAGGACTAGCGGGAGTACCAGATACGCAGTATTTT. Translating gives CASIGLAGVPDTQYF.

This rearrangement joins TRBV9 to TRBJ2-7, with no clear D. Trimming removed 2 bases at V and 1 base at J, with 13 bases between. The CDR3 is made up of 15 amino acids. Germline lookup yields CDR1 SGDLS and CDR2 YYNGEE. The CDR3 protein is CASSVGLAPSYEQYF. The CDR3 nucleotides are TGTGCCAGCAGCGTCGGCCTCGCCCCTTCCTACGAGCAGTACTTC.

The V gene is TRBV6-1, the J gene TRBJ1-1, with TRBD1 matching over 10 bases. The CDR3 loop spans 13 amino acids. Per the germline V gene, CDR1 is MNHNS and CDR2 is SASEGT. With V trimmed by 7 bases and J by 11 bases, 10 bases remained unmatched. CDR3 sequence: CASKARDRGEAFF. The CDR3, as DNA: TGTGCCAGCAAAGCCCGGGACAGGGGTGAGGCTTTCTTT.

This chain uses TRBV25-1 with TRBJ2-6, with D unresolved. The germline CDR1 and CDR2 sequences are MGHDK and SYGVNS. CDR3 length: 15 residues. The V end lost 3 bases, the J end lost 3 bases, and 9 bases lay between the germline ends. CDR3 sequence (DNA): TGTGCCAGCAGTGATGAGTCGGGTGGGGCCAACGTCCTGACTTTC. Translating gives CASSDESGGANVLTF.

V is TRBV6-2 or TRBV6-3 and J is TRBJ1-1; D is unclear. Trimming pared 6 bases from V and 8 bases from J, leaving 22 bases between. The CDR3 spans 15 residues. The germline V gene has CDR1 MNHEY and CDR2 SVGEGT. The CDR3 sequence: CASRNWLSLPSEAFF. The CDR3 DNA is TGTGCCAGCAGAAACTGGTTATCGCTGCCCAGCGAAGCTTTCTTT.

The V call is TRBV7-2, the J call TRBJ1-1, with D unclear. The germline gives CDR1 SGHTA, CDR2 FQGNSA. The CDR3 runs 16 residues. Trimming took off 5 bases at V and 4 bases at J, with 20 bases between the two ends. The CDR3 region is CASSTPRDPLGTEAFF. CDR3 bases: TGTGCCAGCAGCACTCCCCGCGACCCCCTGGGCACTGAAGCTTTCTTT. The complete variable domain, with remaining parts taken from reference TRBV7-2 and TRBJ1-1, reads GAGVSQSPSNKVTEKGKDVELRCDPISGHTALYWYRQSLGQGLEFLIYFQGNSAPDKSGLPSDRFSAERTGGSVSTLTIQRTQQEDSAVYLCASSTPRDPLGTEAFFGQGTRLTVV.

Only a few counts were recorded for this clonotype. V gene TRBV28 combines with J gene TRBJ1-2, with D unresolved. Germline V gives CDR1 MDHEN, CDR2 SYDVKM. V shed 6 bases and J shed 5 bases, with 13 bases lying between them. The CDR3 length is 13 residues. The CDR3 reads CASSWPRAYGYTF. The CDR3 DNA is TGTGCCAGCAGCTGGCCAAGGGCGTATGGCTACACCTTC.

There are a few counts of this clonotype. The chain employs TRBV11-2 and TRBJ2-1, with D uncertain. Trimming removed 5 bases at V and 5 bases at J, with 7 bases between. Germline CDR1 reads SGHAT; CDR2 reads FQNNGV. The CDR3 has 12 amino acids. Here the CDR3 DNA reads TGTGCCAGCAGCCCCAGTCACAATGAGCAGTTCTTC. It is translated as CASSPSHNEQFF.

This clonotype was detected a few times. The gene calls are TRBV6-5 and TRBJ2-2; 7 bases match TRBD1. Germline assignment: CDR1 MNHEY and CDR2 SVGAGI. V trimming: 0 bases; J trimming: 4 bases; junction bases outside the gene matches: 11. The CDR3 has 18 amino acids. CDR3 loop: CASSYSIPRQGITGELFF. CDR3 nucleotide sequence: TGTGCCAGCAGTTACTCGATTCCACGACAGGGAATCACCGGGGAGCTGTTTTTT.

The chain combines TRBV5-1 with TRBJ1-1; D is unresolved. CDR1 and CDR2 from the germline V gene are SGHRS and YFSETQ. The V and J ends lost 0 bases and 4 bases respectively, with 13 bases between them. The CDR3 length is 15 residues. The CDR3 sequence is CASSLGVAGLTEAFF. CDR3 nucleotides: TGCGCCAGCAGCTTGGGAGTAGCGGGCCTCACTGAAGCTTTCTTT.

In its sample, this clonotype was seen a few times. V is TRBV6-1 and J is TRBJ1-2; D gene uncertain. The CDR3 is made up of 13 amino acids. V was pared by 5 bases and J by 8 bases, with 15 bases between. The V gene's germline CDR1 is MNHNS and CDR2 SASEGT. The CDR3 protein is CASSRTYGRGYTF. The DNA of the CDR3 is TGTGCCAGCAGTCGGACCTATGGGAGAGGCTACACCTTC.

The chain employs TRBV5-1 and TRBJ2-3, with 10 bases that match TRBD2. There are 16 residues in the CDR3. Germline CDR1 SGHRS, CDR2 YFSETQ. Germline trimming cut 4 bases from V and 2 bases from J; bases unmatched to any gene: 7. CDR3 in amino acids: CASSIGTSDNTDTQYF. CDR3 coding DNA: TGCGCCAGCAGCATTGGGACTAGCGATAACACAGATACGCAGTATTTT.

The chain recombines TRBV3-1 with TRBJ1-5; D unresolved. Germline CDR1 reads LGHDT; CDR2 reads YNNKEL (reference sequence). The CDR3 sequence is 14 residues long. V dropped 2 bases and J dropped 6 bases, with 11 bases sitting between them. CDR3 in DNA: TGTGCCAGCAGCCAAAGTTCCTATGGTCAGCCCCAGCATTTT. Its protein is CASSQSSYGQPQHF. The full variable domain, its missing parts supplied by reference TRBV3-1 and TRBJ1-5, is DTAVSQTPKYLVTQMGNDKSIKCEQNLGHDTMYWYKQDSKKFLKIMFSYNNKELIINETVPNRFSPKSPDKAHLNLHINSLELGDSAVYFCASSQSSYGQPQHFGDGTRLSIL.

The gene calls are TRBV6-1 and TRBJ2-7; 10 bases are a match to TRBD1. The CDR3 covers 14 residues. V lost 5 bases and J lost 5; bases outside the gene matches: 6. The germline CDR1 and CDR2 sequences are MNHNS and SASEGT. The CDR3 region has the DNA TGTGCCAGCAGTCGGGACAGGGGTTCCGACGAGCAGTACTTC. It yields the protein CASSRDRGSDEQYF.

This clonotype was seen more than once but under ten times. Here the CDR3 DNA reads TGTGCCACCAGCAGAGATCTGGCGGCCTCTGGGGCCAACGTCCTGACTTTC. Amino acid sequence: CATSRDLAASGANVLTF. The chain recombines TRBV15 with TRBJ2-6; no reliable D call. The V gene's germline CDR1 is LNHNV and CDR2 YYDKDF (reference sequence). Trimming stripped 0 bases from V and 0 bases from J, with 9 bases between. The CDR3 contains 17 residues. The full variable domain, completed using reference TRBV15 and TRBJ2-6, is DAMVIQNPRYQVTQFGKPVTLSCSQTLNHNVMYWYQQKSSQAPKLLFHYYDKDFNNEADTPDNFQSRRPNTSFCFLDIRSPGLGDTAMYLCATSRDLAASGANVLTFGAGSRLTVL.

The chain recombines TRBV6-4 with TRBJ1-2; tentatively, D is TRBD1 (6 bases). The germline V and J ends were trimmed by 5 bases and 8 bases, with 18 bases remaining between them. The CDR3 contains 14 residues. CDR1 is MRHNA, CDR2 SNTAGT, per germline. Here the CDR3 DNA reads TGTGCCAGCAGTCACGGGGACACAGGGTACGGCTACACCTTC. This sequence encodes CASSHGDTGYGYTF.